The 8 T cell receptor beta chains given below trace back to one sample, sequenced in a study of cytomegalovirus exposure and HLA in healthy donors. PCR was performed using 60 Vbeta and 13 Jbeta primers. TCRdb keeps only in-frame clones here, not all; method: immunoSEQ multiplex PCR. The repertoire includes 150,000 to 170,000 clones, approximately 81% of them detected once, and more than 1.2% sits in the top ten. Material for sequencing was PBMCs. The receptors shown here come from a man in his late teens or twenties in good health and CMV-seronegative.

With respect to this clone: One end of the junction fails to match germline, which may point to a read error. V gene TRBV7-9 combines with J gene TRBJ2-7; 7 positions agree with TRBD2. This CDR3 comprises 17 residues. Germline CDR1 reads SEHNR; CDR2 reads FQNEAQ (reference sequence). The CDR3 DNA reads TGTTCCAGCAGCTTAGCCGGTTGGGGGAGGGACTCCTACGAGCAGTACTTC. As protein: CSSSLAGWGRDSYEQYF.

This clone was seen only a few times. CDR3 coding DNA: TGCGCCAGCAGTCTGACAAGATTAGCGGGAGGGCCTAATGAGCAGTTCTTC. Translating gives CASSLTRLAGGPNEQFF. This chain joins TRBV23-1 and TRBJ2-1; TRBD2 matches 11 bases. TRBV23-1 is designated an ORF whose function remains uncertain. V lost 4 bases to trimming and J lost 7 bases; unmatched junction nucleotides: 12. CDR3 length equals 17 residues.

This clone was detected a few times. The J gene is TRBJ2-2, the V gene TRBV19; weak D call: TRBD2 (5 bases). The CDR3 consists of 15 residues. The V and J ends lost 10 bases and 4 bases respectively, with 19 bases between them. Germline-derived CDR1 and CDR2 are LNHDA and SQIVND (reference sequence). The CDR3 DNA reads as TGTGCCACCACACGGGAAGCGGTTATCACCGGGGAGCTGTTTTTT. It is translated as CATTREAVITGELFF.

The count of this clone is one. The chain links TRBV4-2 to TRBJ2-5, with D uncertain. TRBJ2-7 explains the end of the DNA better; the J call may be wrong. Germline V gene lookup returns CDR1 LGHNA and CDR2 YNFKEQ. The CDR3 has 12 amino acids. CDR3 DNA: TGTGCCAGCAGCCAAAACCATTACGAGCAGTACTTC. Residues: CASSQNHYEQYF.

The V call is TRBV6-5, the J call TRBJ2-3; the match to TRBD2 covers 7 bases. This CDR3 is built from 13 residues. Germline values: CDR1 MNHEY, CDR2 SVGAGI. V dropped 7 bases and J dropped 5; count of bases not matched to a gene: 6. The CDR3 spells CASKGGRRDTQYF. Here the CDR3 DNA reads TGTGCCAGCAAGGGCGGGAGAAGAGATACGCAGTATTTT.

The chain carries TRBV18 and TRBJ1-2; no clear D. CDR3 length: 14 residues. CDR1 KGHSH and CDR2 LQKENI come from the germline V gene. V was pared by 6 bases and J by 3 bases, with 14 bases between. CDR3 bases: TGTGCCAGCTCCCCGGGGAGCCTTGACTATGGCTACACCTTC. This codes for CASSPGSLDYGYTF.

The V and J genes are TRBV11-2 and TRBJ2-3; tentatively, D is TRBD2 (6 bases). The length of the CDR3 is 15 residues. CDR1 and CDR2 (germline): SGHAT, FQNNGV. V lost 5 bases and J lost 10, with 22 bases in between. The CDR3 is CASSPIWGGKASQYF. The CDR3 bases are TGTGCCAGCAGCCCAATATGGGGCGGGAAGGCATCGCAGTATTTT.

The chain employs TRBV15 and TRBJ1-1, with D hard to call. The ends were cut back, 0 bases at V and 11 bases at J, with 10 bases in the middle. CDR1 and CDR2 (germline): LNHNV, YYDKDF (reference sequence). CDR3 length equals 12 residues. The DNA for the CDR3 is TGTGCCACCAGCAGAGATGAGGGAAAGGCTTTCTTT. Translated: CATSRDEGKAFF.